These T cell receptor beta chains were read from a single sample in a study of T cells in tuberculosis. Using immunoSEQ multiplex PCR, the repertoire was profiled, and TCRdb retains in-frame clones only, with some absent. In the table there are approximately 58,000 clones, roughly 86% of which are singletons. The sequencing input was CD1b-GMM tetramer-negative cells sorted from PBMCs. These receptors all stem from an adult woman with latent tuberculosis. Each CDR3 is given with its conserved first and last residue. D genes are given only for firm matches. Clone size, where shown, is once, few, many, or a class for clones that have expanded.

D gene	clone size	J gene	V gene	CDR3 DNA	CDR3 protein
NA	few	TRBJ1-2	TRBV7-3	TGTGCCAGCAGGGGAGAGAATGGCTACACCTTC	CASRGENGYTF
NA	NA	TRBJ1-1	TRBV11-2	TGTGCCAGCAGCTTACAGGGGATGAACACTGAAGCTTTCTTT	CASSLQGMNTEAFF
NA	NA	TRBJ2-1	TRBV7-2	TGTGCCAGCAGCTTAGTTTGGCGGGAGCAGTTCTTC	CASSLVWREQFF
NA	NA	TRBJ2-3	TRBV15	TGTGCCACCAGCAGACCAGGGCTAAGCACAGATACGCAGTATTTT	CATSRPGLSTDTQYF
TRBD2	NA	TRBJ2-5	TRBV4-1	TGCGCCAGCAGCCAAGATGGGAAGGGCGGGAGCCAAGAGACCCAGTACTTC	CASSQDGKGGSQETQYF
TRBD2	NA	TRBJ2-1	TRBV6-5	TGTGCCACAATCGGGGGGGCCGTCAATGAGCAGTTCTTC	CATIGGAVNEQFF
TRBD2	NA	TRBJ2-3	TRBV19	TGTGCTACTAGCGGGAGGAACACAGATACGCAGTATTTT	CATSGRNTDTQYF
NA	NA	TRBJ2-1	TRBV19	TGTGCCAGTAGTATAGGCACAAATTACAATGAGCAGTTCTTC	CASSIGTNYNEQFF
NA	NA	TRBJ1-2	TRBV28	TGTGCCAGTGCGTTTCAGGGGCGTAATGGCTACACCTTC	CASAFQGRNGYTF
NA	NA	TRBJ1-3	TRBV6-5	TGTGCCAGCAGTTTGAGCTCTGGAAACACCATATATTTT	CASSLSSGNTIYF
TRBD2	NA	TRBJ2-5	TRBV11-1	TGTGCCAGCAGCTTATCCGCCGGGGGGCAAGAGACCCAGTACTTC	CASSLSAGGQETQYF
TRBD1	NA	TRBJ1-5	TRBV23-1	TGCGCCAGCAGTCAATCGTCATGGACAGGGGGCGGCCTAAGCAATCAGCCCCAGCATTTT	CASSQSSWTGGGLSNQPQHF
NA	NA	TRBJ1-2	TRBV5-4	TGTGCCAGCAGCCCCGGCGGTTCGGCGGGCTACACCTTC	CASSPGGSAGYTF
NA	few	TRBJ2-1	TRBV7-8	TGTGCCAGCAGCTCATCCGGGATCAATGAGCAGTTCTTC	CASSSSGINEQFF
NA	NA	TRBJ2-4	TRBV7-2	TGTGCCAGCAGCTTAGCCCTTGACCTCGGGATGCTCTTC	CASSLALDLGMLF
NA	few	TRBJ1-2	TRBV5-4	TGTGCCAGCAACTCCCAAGGGGTGTATGGCTACACCTTC	CASNSQGVYGYTF
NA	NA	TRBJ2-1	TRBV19	TGTGCCAGTAGCCCGGAGGGGGCGGTCAGTGAGCAGTTCTTC	CASSPEGAVSEQFF
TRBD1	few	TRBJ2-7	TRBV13	TGTGCCAGCAGCTTAGCGGGACAGGCTGGCCCCTACGAGCAGTACTTC	CASSLAGQAGPYEQYF
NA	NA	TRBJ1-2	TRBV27	TGTGCCAGCAGTGCCTTCGCGGGGGGGGCCGGCTACACCTTC	CASSAFAGGAGYTF
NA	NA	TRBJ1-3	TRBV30	TGTGCGTGGACCTCCTCTGGAAACACCATATATTTT	CAWTSSGNTIYF
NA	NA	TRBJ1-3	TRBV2	TGTGCCAGCAGTGAAGACAGCTCTGGAAACACCATATATTTT	CASSEDSSGNTIYF
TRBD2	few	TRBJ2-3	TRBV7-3	TGTGCCAGCAGCAGGGGACTAGGGGGTGCGGATACGCAGTATTTT	CASSRGLGGADTQYF
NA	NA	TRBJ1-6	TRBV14	TGTGCCAGCAGCCAAGAAGTCCGGGGGAGTTCACCCCTCCACTTT	CASSQEVRGSSPLHF
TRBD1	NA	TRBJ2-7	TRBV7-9	TGTGCCAGCATAAGGAAAAAAGGGGGCTTTTACTCCTACGAGCAGTACTTC	CASIRKKGGFYSYEQYF
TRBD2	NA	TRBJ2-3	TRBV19	TGTGCCAGTAGTATCAAGGGGAGGGGCCAGTACACAGATACGCAGTATTTT	CASSIKGRGQYTDTQYF
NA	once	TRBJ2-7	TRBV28	TGTGCCAGCAGTTTACAGGGAACCTACGAGCAGTACTTC	CASSLQGTYEQYF
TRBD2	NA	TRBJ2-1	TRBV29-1	TGCAGCGTCGTAGCGGGGGGTAGGAATGAGCAGTTCTTC	CSVVAGGRNEQFF
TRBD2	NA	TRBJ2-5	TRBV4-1	TGCGCCAGTGGGGGAGGGTCGGAGACCCAGTACTTC	CASGGGSETQYF
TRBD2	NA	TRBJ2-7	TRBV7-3	TGTGCCAGCAGCCTAGCAAGCGGGGGGGTCCAGCAGTACTTC	CASSLASGGVQQYF
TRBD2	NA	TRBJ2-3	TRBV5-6	TGTGCCAGCAGTTCCGGGACTAGCGGAGATACGCAGTATTTT	CASSSGTSGDTQYF
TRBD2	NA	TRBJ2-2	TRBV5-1	TGCGCCAGCAGCTTGTATCCCCGGACTAGCGCGATAAACACCGGGGAGCTGTTTTTT	CASSLYPRTSAINTGELFF
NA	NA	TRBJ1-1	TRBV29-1	TGCAGCGTTGCATGGCTTGGGAACACTGAAGCTTTCTTT	CSVAWLGNTEAFF
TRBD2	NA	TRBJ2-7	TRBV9	TGTGCCAGCAGCGTAGGCCCAGCGGGGAACGACGAGCAGTACTTC	CASSVGPAGNDEQYF
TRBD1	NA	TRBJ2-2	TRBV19	TGTGCCAGTAGTATGGACAGGGTGAACACCGGGGAGCTGTTTTTT	CASSMDRVNTGELFF
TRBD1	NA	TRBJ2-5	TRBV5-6	TGTGCCAGCAGCTTGGTCACAGGGGCAGGGGAGACCCAGTACTTC	CASSLVTGAGETQYF
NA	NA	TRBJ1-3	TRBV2	TGTGCCAGCACCAGACAGGCCAAGCACACCATATATTTT	CASTRQAKHTIYF
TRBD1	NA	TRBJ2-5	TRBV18	TGTGCCAGCTCACCGGGACAGGGTTATAAGCAGTACTTC	CASSPGQGYKQYF
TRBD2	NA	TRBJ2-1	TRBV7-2	TGTGCCAGCAGTCCTGGACTAGTTTTTTACAATGAGCAGTTCTTC	CASSPGLVFYNEQFF
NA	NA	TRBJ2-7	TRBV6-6	TGTGCCAGCAGTGTTCACTCCTACGAGCAGTACTTC	CASSVHSYEQYF
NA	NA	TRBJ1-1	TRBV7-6	TGTGCCAGCGGCTTACAGGGCTACACTGAAGCTTTCTTT	CASGLQGYTEAFF
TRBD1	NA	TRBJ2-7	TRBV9	TGTGCCAGCAGCATCAGTGGGACAGGAACCTACGAGCAGTACTTC	CASSISGTGTYEQYF
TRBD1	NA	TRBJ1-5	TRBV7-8	TGTGCCAGCAGTGGGACAGGTATTCAGCCCCAGCATTTT	CASSGTGIQPQHF
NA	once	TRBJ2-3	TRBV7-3	TGTGCCAGCAGCTTGTTGCAGGGAACAGATACGCAGTATTTT	CASSLLQGTDTQYF
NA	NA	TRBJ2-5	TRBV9	TGTGCCAGCAGCGTAGCCCCAGCGCAAGAGACCCAGTACTTC	CASSVAPAQETQYF
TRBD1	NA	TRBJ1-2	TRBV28	TGTGCCAGCCACTCCGGGACAGGGTGGTATGGCTACACCTTC	CASHSGTGWYGYTF
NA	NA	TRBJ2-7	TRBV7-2	TGTGCCAGCAGCTCGACGGGATTCGGGTACGAGCAGTACTTC	CASSSTGFGYEQYF
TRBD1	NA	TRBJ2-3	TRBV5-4	TGTGCCAGCAGCTCTGGGACAGGGGGATTCACAGATACGCAGTATTTT	CASSSGTGGFTDTQYF
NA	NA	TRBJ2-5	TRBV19	TGTGCCAGTAGTATTCGAGGGCTCGAGACCCAGTACTTC	CASSIRGLETQYF
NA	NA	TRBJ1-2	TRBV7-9	TGTGCCAGCAGCGATACGGTTTGGTATGGCTACACCTTC	CASSDTVWYGYTF
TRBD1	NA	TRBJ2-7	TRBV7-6	TGTGCCAGCAGTACTCACGCTTGGGACAGAGACTACGAGCAGTACTTC	CASSTHAWDRDYEQYF
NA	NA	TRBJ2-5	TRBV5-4	TGTGCCAGCCACGAAGCGGCTAGCGCGCCCCCCGAGACCCAGTACTTC	CASHEAASAPPETQYF
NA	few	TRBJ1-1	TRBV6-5	TGTGCCAGCAGTTCAGAGCAGGGACTCCCGCCTGAAGCTTTCTTT	CASSSEQGLPPEAFF
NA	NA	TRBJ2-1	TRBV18	TGTGCCAGCTCACCACCCGTCAATGAGCAGTTCTTC	CASSPPVNEQFF
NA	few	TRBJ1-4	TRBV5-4	TGTGCCAGCAGCTCGAATCTTGGCTCTAATGAAAAACTGTTTTTT	CASSSNLGSNEKLFF